Listed here are 19 T cell receptor beta chains from one sample, sequenced in a study of blood T cell repertoires in COVID-19. Libraries were prepared by immunoSEQ multiplex PCR; TCRdb keeps only in-frame clonotypes and omits some of them. The table records approximately 150,000 clones, over 80% of them present only once. The sample consisted of peripheral blood. The receptor source for this set is a woman aged 60 to 75 who had recovered from COVID-19.

The chain carries TRBV9 and TRBJ1-1, with TRBD1 as a possible D gene (5 bases). The CDR3 contains 15 residues. Trimming removed 0 bases from V and 3 bases from J, with 12 bases in between. CDR1 and CDR2 from the germline V gene are SGDLS and YYNGEE. This CDR3 reads CASSVVGRADTEAFF. The CDR3 DNA follows: TGTGCCAGCAGCGTAGTAGGCAGGGCGGACACTGAAGCTTTCTTT.

The chain has TRBV28 and TRBJ2-1; 7 nucleotides agree with TRBD2. V lost 6 bases to trimming and J lost 10 bases; unmatched junction nucleotides: 18. Germline CDR1 and CDR2: MDHEN and SYDVKM. CDR3 size: 16 residues. DNA for the CDR3: TGTGCCAGCAGACGTCCCGGGACTACCTTTCTGCGGGAGCAGTTCTTC. As protein: CASRRPGTTFLREQFF.

This chain joins TRBV4-2 and TRBJ2-7; a weak D match, TRBD1 (5 bases). Trimming cost V 4 bases and J 7 bases, with 14 bases left between them. CDR1 LGHNA and CDR2 YNFKEQ come from the germline V gene. There are 13 residues in the CDR3. The CDR3 region has the DNA TGTGCCAGCAGCCTAGACGCCACAGGAGAGCAGTACTTC. Amino acid sequence: CASSLDATGEQYF.

V usage is TRBV27 and J usage is TRBJ2-3; 7 nucleotides agree with TRBD1. CDR3 length equals 16 residues. J was trimmed by 1 base and V by 6 bases; bases with no gene match: 10. Germline CDR1 reads MNHEY; CDR2 reads SMNVEV (reference sequence). CDR3 nucleotides: TGTGCCAGCAGCCGCCGATCCGGACAGGGCACAGATACGCAGTATTTT. This encodes CASSRRSGQGTDTQYF.

V usage is TRBV5-1 and J usage is TRBJ2-4; D is perhaps TRBD2 (5 bases). The V end was cut by 0 bases, the J end by 6 bases, with 7 bases between. CDR1 is SGHRS and CDR2 is YFSETQ in the germline V gene. The CDR3 is 13 amino acids. The CDR3 loop reads CASSLVEGNIQYF. The CDR3 DNA reads TGCGCCAGCAGCTTGGTTGAGGGAAACATTCAGTACTTC.

The sample holds one count of this clone. The chain couples TRBV10-3 to TRBJ2-5; TRBD2 aligns across 10 bases. Germline loops: CDR1 ENHRY, CDR2 SYGVKD. Trimming took 3 bases from V and 4 from J; bases not matched to a gene: 17. This CDR3 contains 19 residues. The CDR3 sequence: CAISDWTGSSGGARETQYF. The CDR3 DNA reads as TGTGCCATCAGTGACTGGACAGGGTCGAGCGGGGGGGCAAGAGAGACCCAGTACTTC.

The genes are TRBV28 and TRBJ1-2; 7 bases line up with TRBD1. The V segment lost 2 bases and the J segment 4 bases; nucleotides outside the gene matches: 4. CDR3 length: 14 amino acids. Germline V lookup: CDR1 MDHEN, CDR2 SYDVKM. CDR3 region: CASSLTGAVYGYTF. CDR3 coding DNA: TGTGCCAGCAGTTTAACAGGGGCCGTCTATGGCTACACCTTC.

This clone was counted between two and nine times. V usage is TRBV6-5 and J usage is TRBJ1-1, with TRBD1 as a possible D gene (6 bases). With 6 bases removed from V and 5 bases from J, the gap between germline ends came to 19 bases. Germline V gives CDR1 MNHEY, CDR2 SVGAGI. The CDR3 totals 15 residues. CDR3: CASRAPVRGRTEAFF. Here the CDR3 DNA reads TGTGCCAGCAGGGCCCCCGTTAGGGGGAGAACTGAAGCTTTCTTT.

The chain combines TRBV5-1 with TRBJ2-5, with 15 bases identical to TRBD2. CDR3 length: 16 residues. The germline CDR1 and CDR2 sequences are SGHRS and YFSETQ. The trim removed 4 bases at V and 4 bases at J, leaving 5 bases unmatched. The DNA of the CDR3 is TGCGCCAGCAGCATTGGGACTAGCGGGGGGTCAGAGACCCAGTACTTC. Translating gives CASSIGTSGGSETQYF.

The chain is built from TRBV6-5 and TRBJ1-4, with D possibly being TRBD1 (5 bases). The CDR3 totals 14 residues. Germline loops: CDR1 MNHEY, CDR2 SVGAGI. The V and J ends lost 8 bases and 0 bases respectively, with 10 bases between them. CDR3 sequence reads: CASHGGATNEKLFF. The CDR3 DNA is TGTGCCAGCCACGGGGGGGCAACTAATGAAAAACTGTTTTTT.

This clone was seen only once. The chain carries TRBV18 and TRBJ2-2; TRBD1 aligns across 7 bases. CDR3 length equals 14 residues. The germline V gene has CDR1 KGHSH and CDR2 LQKENI. The V and J ends lost 1 base and 7 bases, in that order; junction bases with no gene match: 3. The CDR3 here is CASSPQGADGELFF. The CDR3 region has the DNA TGTGCCAGCTCACCACAGGGGGCGGACGGGGAGCTGTTTTTT.

The chain joins TRBV5-1 to TRBJ2-3; 13 nucleotides match TRBD2. This CDR3 has 15 residues. Germline lookup yields CDR1 SGHRS and CDR2 YFSETQ. The trim removed 4 bases at V and 4 bases at J, leaving 3 bases unmatched. The CDR3 DNA follows: TGCGCCAGCAGCCTGGGGACTAGCGGGGCAGATACGCAGTATTTT. This gives the protein CASSLGTSGADTQYF. The full variable domain, with the rest looked up from reference TRBV5-1 and TRBJ2-3, is KAGVTQTPRYLIKTRGQQVTLSCSPISGHRSVSWYQQTPGQGLQFLFEYFSETQRNKGNFPGRFSGRQFSNSRSEMNVSTLELGDSALYLCASSLGTSGADTQYFGPGTRLTVL.

The CDR3 DNA follows: TGTGCCAGCAGTGGGACAGGGGGCTATCAGCCCCAGCATTTT. This gives the protein CASSGTGGYQPQHF. This sequence joins TRBV28 and TRBJ1-5, with 12 bases lining up with TRBD1. Germline V gene data show CDR1 as MDHEN and CDR2 as SYDVKM. V shed 5 bases and J 5 bases; nucleotides not matched to a gene: 1. The CDR3 consists of 14 residues.

The chain uses TRBV6-2 or TRBV6-3 and TRBJ2-6; 7 bases align to TRBD1. The germline V gene has CDR1 MNHEY and CDR2 SVGEGT. V lost 6 bases, J lost 2 bases, and 7 bases stayed unmatched. The CDR3 runs to 16 residues. This CDR3 is CASSSDRVPGANVLTF. In nucleotides, the CDR3 is TGTGCCAGCAGCTCAGACAGGGTCCCTGGGGCCAACGTCCTGACTTTC.

This sequence joins TRBV29-1 and TRBJ1-1; TRBD1 matches 7 bases. V lost 4 bases and J lost 5; bases outside the gene matches: 7. Germline-derived CDR1 and CDR2 are SQVTM and ANQGSEA. The CDR3 has 13 residues. In DNA form, the CDR3 reads TGCAGCGTTGCCGACAGGGTTGGGACTGAAGCTTTCTTT. Residues: CSVADRVGTEAFF.

The chain is built from TRBV19 and TRBJ1-5; a possible D gene is TRBD1 (5 bases). V lost 0 bases and J lost 9, with 15 bases in between. The CDR3 loop spans 15 amino acids. From germline, CDR1 is LNHDA and CDR2 SQIVND (reference sequence). The CDR3 is CASSIDGGALPPQHF. The CDR3 DNA follows: TGTGCCAGTAGTATAGATGGAGGGGCCCTACCGCCCCAGCATTTT.

The rearrangement uses TRBV7-9 and TRBJ2-7, with a tentative D call TRBD2 (5 bases). The CDR3 is 15 residues long. Trimming stripped 5 bases from V and 7 bases from J, with 21 bases between. Germline V gene sequence: CDR1 SEHNR, CDR2 FQNEAQ (reference sequence). The CDR3 DNA reads TGTGCCAGCAGCCCTGGGTGGCTAAACTCGGGGGAGCAGTACTTC. Amino acid sequence: CASSPGWLNSGEQYF.

The chain combines TRBV5-4 with TRBJ1-6, with 7 bases fitting TRBD1. Germline V gives CDR1 SGHNT, CDR2 YYREEE (reference sequence). J was trimmed by 2 bases and V by 3 bases; bases with no gene match: 2. This CDR3 contains 15 residues. The CDR3 nucleotides are TGTGCCAGCAGCTATGACAGGGCCTATAATTCACCCCTCCACTTT. This translates into CASSYDRAYNSPLHF.

The sample holds a few counts of this clone. This chain uses TRBV7-8 with TRBJ1-6; D is perhaps TRBD1 (6 bases). CDR1 is SGHVS, CDR2 FQNEAQ, per germline. With 5 bases removed from V and 5 bases from J, the gap between germline ends came to 10 bases. This CDR3 spans 14 amino acids. CDR3 nucleotide sequence: TGTGCCAGCAGCCAACGACAGGATAATTCACCCCTCCACTTT. It translates to CASSQRQDNSPLHF.